The next 3 T cell receptor beta chains were all read from a single sample in a study of blood T cell repertoires in COVID-19 (dated by TCRdb to 2019 to 2021). The library was obtained by the immunoSEQ multiplex PCR assay. The table comes from immuneACCESS by way of TCRdb, which keeps in-frame sequences with V and J called. Part of the clones is missing from these tables; in studies checked, under half for an unresolved V gene and the rest for unknown reasons. Within this sample are hundreds of thousands of clones, with around 80% of them counted one time only. The ten largest account for 7% to 10% of the sample. The sample consisted of peripheral blood. These receptors were taken from a woman between 50 and 59 years old with acute or convalescent COVID-19.

This clone showed up just once. This chain uses TRBV3-1 (or the pseudogene TRBV3-2) with TRBJ2-3; 7 positions match TRBD2. J was trimmed by 2 bases and V by 3 bases; bases with no gene match: 2. The CDR3 covers 14 residues. Germline CDR1 LGHDT, CDR2 YNNKEL (reference sequence). CDR3 nucleotide sequence: TGTGCCAGCAGCCAGGGACTACACACAGATACGCAGTATTTT. Translation: CASSQGLHTDTQYF.

The rearrangement uses TRBV10-2 and TRBJ2-7, with 8 positions matching TRBD1. The CDR3 has 15 residues. Germline V gives CDR1 WSHSY, CDR2 SAAADI. Trimming took 5 bases from V and 3 from J; bases not matched to a gene: 9. CDR3 sequence (DNA): TGCGCCAGCAGTTTGGACAGGGAGAACTTCTACGAGCAGTACTTC. Translation: CASSLDRENFYEQYF.

The chain recombines TRBV3-1 (or the pseudogene TRBV3-2) with TRBJ1-2; D perhaps matches TRBD1 (6 bases). In germline, CDR1 is LGHDT, CDR2 YNNKEL (reference sequence). There are 14 residues in the CDR3. V dropped 2 bases and J dropped 4 bases, with 11 bases sitting between them. The DNA for the CDR3 is TGTGCCAGCAGCCAACTGGGACAAGTCTATGGCTACACCTTC. Its translation: CASSQLGQVYGYTF.